This T cell receptor (beta chain) was sequenced for a study of cytomegalovirus exposure and HLA in healthy donors. The CDR3 is 15 amino acids. Germline V gene lookup returns CDR1 MNHNS and CDR2 SASEGT. The V gene end was trimmed by 4 bases and the J gene end by 8 bases; junction bases not matched to a gene: 8. Clones were sequenced by immunoSEQ multiplex PCR, and TCRdb holds only the in-frame ones, with some missing. This table holds around 250,000 clones, 80% to 95% found once. The chain couples TRBV6-1 to TRBJ1-5, with 10 nucleotides matching TRBD1. This sequence originates from a young woman in good health and CMV-seronegative. Material for sequencing was PBMCs. CDR3 sequence (DNA): TGTGCCAGCAGTGCGACCGGGACAGGGGTTGAGCCCCAGCATTTT. It encodes CASSATGTGVEPQHF.